This entry lists 22 T cell receptor beta chains sequenced from one sample in a study of T cells in women clearing cervical HPV infection. This table comes from immunoSEQ multiplex PCR, and its TCRdb copy is limited to in-frame clones, with some not included. This table holds fewer than 40,000 clones. The sequencing input was blood buffy coat. The receptors were gathered from a woman between 18 and 69 years old with a cervical HPV16 infection that either progressed to CIN3+ or cleared (not recorded which).

Turning to this clone: The sequence runs out 3 residues before the end of the CDR3; the remainder is reconstructed from the germline J gene. The gene calls are TRBV29-1 and TRBJ1-1; 7 bases match TRBD1. The CDR3 has 11 amino acids. Germline V gives CDR1 SQVTM, CDR2 ANQGSEA. The CDR3 is CSAGTAIEAFF. The DNA read from the CDR3 is TGCAGCGCCGGGACAGCTATCGAA.

Remarks on this clone: The read falls 3 residues short of the CDR3 end, and the missing part is taken from the germline J gene. The chain recombines TRBV18 with TRBJ1-5; D perhaps matches TRBD1 (5 bases). The CDR3 runs 15 residues. Trimming pared 3 bases from V and 4 bases from J, leaving 13 bases between. Germline CDR1 is KGHSH and CDR2 is LQKENI. Incomplete CDR3 DNA: TGTGCCAGCTCACCTCGGGACTCCCTGAATCAGCCC. It codes for CASSPRDSLNQP. The whole CDR3 protein is CASSPRDSLNQPQHF.

As for this clone: The read stops 3 residues short of the end of the CDR3; the missing end is completed from the germline J gene. The V gene is TRBV7-8, the J gene TRBJ1-6, with TRBD1 matching over 9 bases. V gave up 5 bases and J gave up 10 bases; unmatched junction bases: 9. The CDR3 totals 15 residues. The germline CDR1 and CDR2 sequences are SGHVS and FQNEAQ. CDR3 sequence: CASSPDRGGGSPLHF. The part of the CDR3 DNA that was read is TGTGCCAGCAGCCCGGACAGGGGAGGTGGCTCACCC. Together with reference TRBV7-8 and TRBJ1-6, the CDR3 gives the full variable domain: GAGVSQSPRYKVAKRGQDVALRCDPISGHVSLFWYQQALGQGPEFLTYFQNEAQLDKSGLPSDRFFAERPEGSVSTLKIQRTQQEDSAVYLCASSPDRGGGSPLHFGNGTRLTVT.

Remarks on this clone: Read data end 3 residues before the CDR3 end; the end is taken from the germline J gene. V usage is TRBV12-3 or TRBV12-4 and J usage is TRBJ1-5; a possible D gene is TRBD1 (5 bases). The CDR3 has 16 residues. Trimming pared 2 bases from V and 5 bases from J, leaving 16 bases between. The DNA read from the CDR3 is TGTGCCAGCAGTTTAAGAGGGGCTGGCGGGGATCAGCCC. Translation gives CASSLRGAGGDQP. The full CDR3 sequence reads CASSLRGAGGDQPQHF.

As to this clone: Sequencing ends 3 residues short of the CDR3 end; the germline J gene provides the rest. This chain links TRBV20-1 with TRBJ2-3; D is possibly TRBD1 (5 bases). V lost 5 bases to trimming and J lost 3 bases, with 12 bases between them. The CDR3 consists of 13 residues. Germline loops: CDR1 DFQATT, CDR2 SNEGSKA (reference sequence). CDR3 sequence reads: CSAFRGRTDTQYF. The part of the CDR3 DNA that was read is TGCAGTGCTTTTAGGGGAAGGACAGATACG.

With regard to this clone: The read is 3 residues too short to cover the CDR3 end, so that end is filled in from the germline J gene. The chain couples TRBV20-1 to TRBJ1-1, with D possibly matching TRBD1 (5 bases). This CDR3 spans 17 amino acids. Deletions cut 0 bases from V and 4 bases from J, with 21 bases between. CDR1 is DFQATT, CDR2 SNEGSKA, per germline (reference sequence). The DNA read from the CDR3 is TGCAGTGCTAGAGATGGTTTCAGACAGAGATTTGGCACTGAA. It specifies CSARDGFRQRFGTE. The entire CDR3 protein is CSARDGFRQRFGTEAFF.

On this clone: The read ends 3 residues shy of where the CDR3 ends; the end is completed using the germline J gene. This chain joins TRBV7-6 and TRBJ2-3, with D tentatively TRBD1 (6 bases). The germline CDR1 and CDR2 sequences are SGHVS and FNYEAQ. Deletions cut 2 bases from V and 4 bases from J, with 16 bases between. The CDR3 is 16 amino acids. The CDR3 region is CASSLYPGDAPDTQYF. CDR3 DNA, as far as it was read: TGTGCCAGCAGCTTATATCCAGGGGACGCCCCAGATACG.

On this clone itself: Read coverage stops 3 residues before the CDR3 terminus; the germline J gene supplies the remainder. V is TRBV7-9 and J is TRBJ2-7; TRBD1 agrees at 7 bases. Germline CDR1 SEHNR, CDR2 FQNEAQ (reference sequence). This CDR3 contains 13 residues. The junction had 8 bases not matched to a gene; V was cut back by 7 bases and J by 5 bases. CDR3 DNA, as far as it was read: TGTGCCAGCACCGATGAACAGGGGAACGAG. It yields the protein CASTDEQGNE. The full-length CDR3 reads as CASTDEQGNEQYF. Combining the CDR3 with reference TRBV7-9 and TRBJ2-7 gives the whole variable domain DTGVSQNPRHKITKRGQNVTFRCDPISEHNRLYWYRQTLGQGPEFLTYFQNEAQLEKSRLLSDRFSAERPKGSFSTLEIQRTEQGDSAMYLCASTDEQGNEQYFGPGTRLTVT.

About this clone: The CDR3 end lies 3 residues beyond the end of the read and is filled in from the germline J gene. The identical CDR3 is also encoded by other nucleotide sequences in the sample. The chain joins TRBV30 to TRBJ2-1; 15 bases line up with TRBD2. Germline trimming cut 2 bases from V and 6 bases from J; bases unmatched to any gene: 2. The CDR3 extends over 15 amino acids. Germline V gives CDR1 GTSNPN, CDR2 SVGIG (reference sequence). The DNA read from the CDR3 is TGTGCCTGGAGTCAGGGACTAGCGGGGGGCAATGAG. This translates into CAWSQGLAGGNE. The entire CDR3 protein reads CAWSQGLAGGNEQFF.

With regard to this clone: The CDR3 end is not reached by the read, which stops 3 residues before it; the germline J gene fills it in. V and J are TRBV7-6 and TRBJ2-3; D possibly corresponds to TRBD2 (5 bases). This CDR3 is 14 amino acids long. Germline CDR1 reads SGHVS; CDR2 reads FNYEAQ. The V end was cut by 1 base, the J end by 4 bases, with 9 bases between. CDR3 amino acids: CASSLGLRADTQYF. CDR3 bases read: TGTGCCAGCAGCTTAGGCCTGCGGGCAGATACG.

Notes on this clone: The read terminates 3 residues before the CDR3 end, so the remaining end is supplied by the germline J gene. The rearrangement uses TRBV14 and TRBJ2-1, with 11 positions matching TRBD2. The V and J ends lost 0 bases and 3 bases, in that order; junction bases with no gene match: 13. The CDR3 is made up of 20 amino acids. Germline V gene lookup returns CDR1 SGHDN and CDR2 FVKESK. Partial CDR3 DNA: TGTGCCAGCAGCCAAGATCGGTTCTCTTTACTAGCGGGAGACTACAATGAG. This gives the protein CASSQDRFSLLAGDYNE. The CDR3 in its entirety is CASSQDRFSLLAGDYNEQFF.

With regard to this clone: The read is 3 residues too short to cover the CDR3 end, so that end is filled in from the germline J gene. The V call is TRBV30, the J call TRBJ1-5; D is ambiguous. CDR3 length: 13 amino acids. Deletions cut 2 bases from V and 3 bases from J, with 8 bases between. The germline CDR1 and CDR2 sequences are GTSNPN and SVGIG (reference sequence). CDR3 DNA, as far as it was read: TGTGCCTGGAGTCGCGGTAACAATCAGCCC. Protein: CAWSRGNNQP. The whole CDR3 sequence is CAWSRGNNQPQHF.

Notes on this clone: The read falls 3 residues short of the CDR3 end, and the missing part is taken from the germline J gene. The chain uses TRBV7-2 and TRBJ2-7; tentative D call: TRBD2 (6 bases). The V gene's germline CDR1 is SGHTA and CDR2 FQGNSA. V was pared by 5 bases and J by 1 base, with 15 bases between. The CDR3 runs to 15 residues. The CDR3 is CASSPAPSDSYEQYF. Incomplete CDR3 DNA: TGTGCCAGCAGCCCAGCCCCTAGCGATTCCTACGAG.

Turning to this clone: Read coverage stops 3 residues before the CDR3 terminus; the germline J gene supplies the remainder. The rearrangement joins TRBV20-1 to TRBJ2-5; 7 positions agree with TRBD1. Trimming at V came to 5 bases and at J to 3 bases, leaving 9 bases not matched to a gene. This CDR3 spans 14 amino acids. Germline values: CDR1 DFQATT, CDR2 SNEGSKA (reference sequence). The chain's CDR3 is CSASPGGPKETQYF. Incomplete CDR3 DNA: TGCAGTGCTTCCCCAGGGGGACCTAAAGAGACC.

Worth noting for this clone: Sequencing ends 3 residues short of the CDR3 end; the germline J gene provides the rest. The chain uses TRBV20-1 and TRBJ2-7; weak D call: TRBD2 (6 bases). Trimming took 4 bases from V and 3 from J, leaving 16 bases between them. This CDR3 is 14 amino acids long. Germline lookup yields CDR1 DFQATT and CDR2 SNEGSKA (reference sequence). This CDR3 is CSAKDRDLFYEQYF. CDR3 DNA (partial): TGCAGTGCTAAGGACCGGGACTTGTTCTACGAG.

On this clone itself: The missing CDR3 end, 3 residues past where the read stops, is filled in from the germline J gene. The chain joins TRBV2 to TRBJ2-5; 9 bases fit TRBD1. V dropped 4 bases and J dropped 2; count of bases not matched to a gene: 5. This CDR3 is built from 15 residues. The germline V gene encodes CDR1 SNHLY and CDR2 FYNNEI. The CDR3 bases that were read are TGTGCCAGCAGTGGGGGACAGGGTAGACAAGAGACC. The encoded protein is CASSGGQGRQET. The full-length CDR3 reads as CASSGGQGRQETQYF. Together with reference TRBV2 and TRBJ2-5, the CDR3 gives the full variable domain: EPEVTQTPSHQVTQMGQEVILRCVPISNHLYFYWYRQILGQKVEFLVSFYNNEISEKSEIFDDQFSVERPDGSNFTLKIRSTKLEDSAMYFCASSGGQGRQETQYFGPGTRLLVL.

A word on this clone: The CDR3 end is not reached by the read, which stops 3 residues before it; the germline J gene fills it in. The chain recombines TRBV20-1 with TRBJ2-7; D is possibly TRBD2 (6 bases). Germline CDR1 is DFQATT and CDR2 is SNEGSKA (reference sequence). V lost 6 bases, J lost 2 bases, and 17 bases lay in between. This CDR3 is 14 amino acids long. CDR3 bases read: TGCAGTGCCAGCGGCGGGAAATTCGCCTACGAG. Protein sequence: CSASGGKFAYE. The CDR3 in full is CSASGGKFAYEQYF.

The CDR3 loop is CASLGGPSYEQYF. The DNA read from the CDR3 is TGTGCCAGTCTAGGGGGCCCCTCCTACGAG. This chain connects TRBV6-2 or TRBV6-3 to TRBJ2-7; 7 bases match TRBD1. The read gets to within 3 residues of the CDR3 end, and the germline J gene fills in the rest. The CDR3 runs to 13 residues. V was pared by 9 bases and J by 0 bases, with 5 bases of the junction left unmatched. CDR1 and CDR2 from the germline V gene are MNHEY and SVGEGT.

In the case of this clone: The missing CDR3 end, 3 residues past where the read stops, is filled in from the germline J gene. J is TRBJ1-3 and V is TRBV14; no reliable D call. Germline V lookup: CDR1 SGHDN, CDR2 FVKESK. The CDR3 is 15 residues long. V was pared by 0 bases and J by 4 bases, with 10 bases between. CDR3 in amino acids: CASSQDFGYGNTIYF. The CDR3 DNA, read in part, is TGTGCCAGCAGCCAAGATTTCGGTTACGGAAACACC.

Note on this clone: The missing CDR3 end, 3 residues past where the read stops, is filled in from the germline J gene. V and J are TRBV2 and TRBJ1-6; no firm D call. Germline CDR1 and CDR2: SNHLY and FYNNEI. V was clipped by 7 bases and J by 0 bases, with 10 bases between them. The CDR3 has 15 amino acids. The CDR3: CASIAQFSYNSPLHF. CDR3 DNA (partial): TGTGCCAGCATTGCACAGTTCTCCTATAATTCACCC.

Details on this clone: Read data end 3 residues before the CDR3 end; the end is taken from the germline J gene. The rearrangement uses TRBV7-2 and TRBJ1-2; possibly TRBD1 for D (5 bases). CDR1 and CDR2 (germline): SGHTA, FQGNSA. Deletions cut 5 bases from V and 4 bases from J, with 14 bases between. The CDR3 totals 14 residues. The part of the CDR3 DNA that was read is TGTGCCAGCAGCGTCAGGGTAGTCCCCTATGGC. It translates to CASSVRVVPYG. The entire CDR3 protein is CASSVRVVPYGYTF.

As concerns this clone: Read sequence stops 3 residues before the CDR3 end, and the germline J gene provides the missing end. The V gene is TRBV11-2, the J gene TRBJ2-7, with 7 bases matching TRBD1. The CDR3 length is 15 residues. The germline V gene encodes CDR1 SGHAT and CDR2 FQNNGV. V trimming: 4 bases; J trimming: 2 bases; junction bases outside the gene matches: 8. CDR3 sequence reads: CASSWTAGTAYEQYF. CDR3 bases read: TGTGCCAGCAGCTGGACCGCCGGGACAGCCTACGAG.